This TCR beta chain emerged from a study of shared clonotypes between healthy human individuals. Whole-study results and caveats: Unshared clonotypes carried lower generation probabilities than those common to all four donors. Represented diversity, genetic and exposure-history alike, was limited by few donors.

CD8 cells regarded as naive lacked CD45RO, were positively chosen for CCR7, and omitted terminally differentiated effector memory CD45RA+ cells. Concerning this clone: What it recognizes is unknown. Other nucleotide sequences from this sample produce the same CDR3.

Over several immunoSEQ plates, each subset's genomic DNA was distributed in even portions. TCRdb's copy holds only in-frame clones and misses some; the assay was immunoSEQ multiplex PCR. The table has millions of clones, just over 90% seen once. Trimming took off 5 bases at V and 1 base at J, with 11 bases between the two ends. The CDR3 has 14 residues. Per the germline V gene, CDR1 is LNHDA and CDR2 is SQIVND (reference sequence). The receptor's source is a man between 18 and 35 years old in good health. Some clones in this sample may be carry-over from other donors' samples. The chain combines TRBV19 with TRBJ1-1, with D uncertain. The sequencing input was naive CD8+ T cells from PBMCs. This chain's CDR3 is CASSLPRRNTEAFF. CDR3 coding DNA: TGTGCCAGTAGTTTACCCAGGCGGAACACTGAAGCTTTCTTT.